This T cell receptor (beta chain) is drawn from a study of identical twins. Study-level points and caveats: Invariant MAIT and iNKT cells could partly confound zero-insertion analyses.

In its sample, this clonotype was seen a few times. Its antigen remains unknown. In germline, CDR1 is DFQATT, CDR2 SNEGSKA (reference sequence). The CDR3 loop spans 9 amino acids. In TCRdb, the 5' RACE reads were re-called with MiXCR into one record per CDR3 protein. The table lists around 1.7 million distinct CDR3 sequences, about 31% of them singletons, with about 0.25% in the top ten. This sequence was found in a newborn girl in good health. The chain has TRBV20-1 and TRBJ2-1; a possible D gene is TRBD2 (6 bases). The sequencing sample was made of cord blood. The CDR3 region has the DNA TGCAAAAGCGGGAATGAGCAGTTCTTC. Translated, it gives CKSGNEQFF.